These 11 T cell receptor beta chains were sequenced from one sample in a study of follicular helper T cells after annual influenza vaccination. The data were produced by immunoSEQ multiplex PCR, yet TCRdb's version contains in-frame clones alone and is incomplete. The table shows about 8,300 clones, with approximately 80% occurring only once. As to time point: 2014-2015 season, pre-vaccination. The sequenced sample was CXCR5+ CD38- circulating T follicular helper cells from blood, obtained on the day of influenza vaccination. The subset was: circulating Tfh, non-naive CD4+CXCR5+PD-1+ (ICOS+CD38+ or ICOS-CD38-). The receptors derive from an adult who received the influenza vaccine.

The chain employs TRBV30 and TRBJ2-5; D is possibly TRBD2 (5 bases). Trimming removed 1 base at V and 0 bases at J, with 6 bases between. The CDR3 sequence is 13 residues long. Germline V CDR1 and CDR2: GTSNPN, SVGIG (reference sequence). The DNA for the CDR3 is TGTGCCTGGAGTGGGACTGACCAAGAGACCCAGTACTTC. Translation gives CAWSGTDQETQYF.

This clone was counted between two and nine times. The chain joins TRBV18 to TRBJ2-7; D tentatively fits TRBD1 or TRBD2 (7 bases each). The CDR3 is 14 residues long. The germline V gene has CDR1 KGHSH and CDR2 LQKENI. Trimming took off 2 bases at V and 6 bases at J, with 14 bases between the two ends. CDR3 amino acids: CASSPYQGGIEQYF. CDR3 coding DNA: TGTGCCAGCTCACCATATCAGGGGGGGATCGAGCAGTACTTC. Combining the CDR3 with reference TRBV18 and TRBJ2-7 gives the whole variable domain NAGVMQNPRHLVRRRGQEARLRCSPMKGHSHVYWYRQLPEEGLKFMVYLQKENIIDESGMPKERFSAEFPKEGPSILRIQQVVRGDSAAYFCASSPYQGGIEQYFGPGTRLTVT.

The chain links TRBV28 to TRBJ1-1; D gene uncertain. This CDR3 contains 16 residues. Germline V gene data show CDR1 as MDHEN and CDR2 as SYDVKM. Trimming stripped 10 bases from V and 3 bases from J, with 24 bases between. The CDR3 spells CATSGRGPERHTEAFF. In nucleotides, the CDR3 is TGTGCCACCTCGGGGAGAGGGCCGGAGAGGCACACTGAAGCTTTCTTT.

The chain combines TRBV7-9 with TRBJ2-7; 7 bases map to TRBD1. The CDR3 is made up of 14 amino acids. The germline gives CDR1 SEHNR, CDR2 FQNEAQ (reference sequence). Trimming removed 6 bases from V and 0 bases from J; junction bases left unmatched: 5. DNA of the CDR3: TGTGCCAGCAGTCCCGGGACAGACTCCTACGAGCAGTACTTC. Translation: CASSPGTDSYEQYF.

The rearrangement uses TRBV6-5 and TRBJ2-7; 10 bases fit TRBD2. With V trimmed by 2 bases and J by 6 bases, 7 bases remained unmatched. Germline values: CDR1 MNHEY, CDR2 SVGAGI. The CDR3 is 15 residues long. The CDR3 DNA reads TGTGCCAGCAGTTACCAAAGCGGGGGGGACAGCGAGCAGTACTTC. This translates into CASSYQSGGDSEQYF.

V is TRBV18 and J is TRBJ2-4; no definite D call. The CDR3 totals 13 residues. Germline V CDR1 and CDR2: KGHSH, LQKENI. V was trimmed by 0 bases and J by 5 bases, leaving 5 bases between them. The CDR3 sequence is CASSPPNENIQYF. The CDR3 nucleotides are TGTGCCAGCTCACCACCAAACGAAAACATTCAGTACTTC.

This rearrangement joins TRBV2 to TRBJ2-7, with D hard to call. The length of the CDR3 is 14 residues. The V and J ends lost 8 bases and 0 bases respectively, with 14 bases between them. Looked up from germline, CDR1 is SNHLY and CDR2 is FYNNEI. The DNA for the CDR3 is TGTGCCAGCTCCCGGACGGCAAACTCCTACGAGCAGTACTTC. Its protein is CASSRTANSYEQYF.

The count of this clone is one. J is TRBJ1-1 and V is TRBV7-2; D is uncertain. Germline V gene data show CDR1 as SGHTA and CDR2 as FQGNSA. V lost 2 bases and J 1 base, leaving 17 bases between the germline ends. The CDR3 has 17 residues. CDR3: CASSLRAVGMGNTEAFF. CDR3 DNA sequence: TGTGCCAGCAGCTTACGGGCAGTCGGTATGGGGAACACTGAAGCTTTCTTT.

This chain connects TRBV4-3 to TRBJ2-2; no firm D call. The CDR3 totals 15 residues. Germline V lookup: CDR1 LGHNA, CDR2 YSLEER. The ends were cut back, 1 base at V and 2 bases at J, with 8 bases in the middle. This chain's CDR3 is CASSQAGLNTGELFF. CDR3 in DNA: TGCGCCAGCAGCCAAGCTGGGTTAAACACCGGGGAGCTGTTTTTT.

The chain employs TRBV5-1 and TRBJ2-2; the match to TRBD1 covers 9 bases. CDR3 length: 15 amino acids. The germline gives CDR1 SGHRS, CDR2 YFSETQ. V lost 4 bases to trimming and J lost 7 bases; unmatched junction nucleotides: 8. CDR3 sequence reads: CASSKGTGLGGELFF. The DNA for the CDR3 is TGCGCCAGCAGCAAGGGGACAGGGTTAGGCGGGGAGCTGTTTTTT.

CDR3 loop: CASRRQGSSYNSPLHF. The CDR3, as DNA: TGTGCCAGCCGTCGACAGGGAAGCTCCTATAATTCACCCCTCCACTTT. The chain combines TRBV2 with TRBJ1-6; 7 nucleotides match TRBD1. The CDR3 covers 16 residues. Per germline, CDR1 SNHLY and CDR2 FYNNEI. V shed 8 bases and J 0 bases; nucleotides not matched to a gene: 7. Using reference TRBV2 and TRBJ1-6 for the parts outside the CDR3, the full variable domain is EPEVTQTPSHQVTQMGQEVILRCVPISNHLYFYWYRQILGQKVEFLVSFYNNEISEKSEIFDDQFSVERPDGSNFTLKIRSTKLEDSAMYFCASRRQGSSYNSPLHFGNGTRLTVT.